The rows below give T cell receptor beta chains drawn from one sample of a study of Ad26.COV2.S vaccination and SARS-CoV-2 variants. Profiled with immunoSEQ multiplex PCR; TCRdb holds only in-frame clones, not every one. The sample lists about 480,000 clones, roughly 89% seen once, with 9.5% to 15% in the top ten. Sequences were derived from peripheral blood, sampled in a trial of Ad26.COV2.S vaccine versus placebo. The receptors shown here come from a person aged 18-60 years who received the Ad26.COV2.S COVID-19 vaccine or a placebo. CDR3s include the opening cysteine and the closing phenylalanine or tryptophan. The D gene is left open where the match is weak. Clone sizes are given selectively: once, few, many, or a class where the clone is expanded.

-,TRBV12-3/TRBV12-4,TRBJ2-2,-,TGTGCCAGCAGCACACGCCTCGAGCTGTTTTTT,CASSTRLELFF
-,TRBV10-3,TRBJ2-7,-,TGTGCCATCAGTGGCGTCGAGGCCGTGCAGTACTTC,CAISGVEAVQYF
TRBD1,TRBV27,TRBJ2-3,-,TGTGCCAGCAGTCCCCCCCCGCAGGGGGCACGCACAGATACGCAGTATTTT,CASSPPPQGARTDTQYF
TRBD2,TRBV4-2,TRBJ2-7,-,TGTGCCAGCAGCCAACTAACTAGCGGGAGGCGGGTTGGCTACGAGCAGTACTTC,CASSQLTSGRRVGYEQYF
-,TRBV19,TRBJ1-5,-,TGTGCCAGTAGTAGCCTCTCCCTAGGACCCCAGCATTTT,CASSSLSLGPQHF
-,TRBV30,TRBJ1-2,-,TGTGCCTGGACCACGACCGGCACAGGGGGCTACACCTTC,CAWTTTGTGGYTF
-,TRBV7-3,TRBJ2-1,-,TGTGCCAGCAGCCTGAGGGGCCTCGGAGATGAGCAGTTCTTC,CASSLRGLGDEQFF
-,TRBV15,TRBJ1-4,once,TGTGCCACCAGTTTGGGTTCAATTGAAAAACTGTTTTTT,CATSLGSIEKLFF
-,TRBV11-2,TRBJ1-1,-,TGTGCCAGCAGCTTATACAAGGGGAACACTGAAGCTTTCTTT,CASSLYKGNTEAFF
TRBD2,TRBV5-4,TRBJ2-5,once,TGTGCCAGCAGCCCCGGGACTAGCGGGGTGGGCCGGGAGACCCAGTACTTC,CASSPGTSGVGRETQYF
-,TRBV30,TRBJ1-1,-,TGTGCCTGGAGTGTAATGGGAGCAGGGATTGACACTGAAGCTTTCTTT,CAWSVMGAGIDTEAFF
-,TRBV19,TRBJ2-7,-,TGTGCCAGTAGCGCTCCTGGTGTAACCTACGAGCAGTACTTC,CASSAPGVTYEQYF
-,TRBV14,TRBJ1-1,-,TGTGCCAGCAGCCTGAGCGGGAACACTGAAGCTTTCTTT,CASSLSGNTEAFF
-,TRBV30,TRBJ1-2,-,TGTGCCTGGAGTACCCACAGGGACAACTATGGCTACACCTTC,CAWSTHRDNYGYTF
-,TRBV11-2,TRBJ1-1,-,TGTGCCAGCAGCCGCACGACAAACAAAGCTTTCTTT,CASSRTTNKAFF
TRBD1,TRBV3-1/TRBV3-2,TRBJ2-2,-,TGTGCCAGCAGCAGAAGGTCGGGACAGGGGACCACCGGGGAGCTGTTTTTT,CASSRRSGQGTTGELFF
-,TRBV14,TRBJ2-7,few,TGTGCCAGCAGCCAAGCCCCCTACGAGCAGTACTTC,CASSQAPYEQYF
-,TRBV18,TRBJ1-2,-,TGTGCCAGCTCACCACCGATAGCCTTAAACTATGGCTACACCTTC,CASSPPIALNYGYTF
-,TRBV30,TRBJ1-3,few,TGTGCCTGGAGCCCCGCAGTCCTATGGACCATATATTTT,CAWSPAVLWTIYF
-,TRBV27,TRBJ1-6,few,TGTGCCAGCAGTGGGGGGGCTCTGTATTCACCCCTCCACTTT,CASSGGALYSPLHF
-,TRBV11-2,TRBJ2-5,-,TGTGCCAGCAGCAGAGGGACACAAGAGACCCAGTACTTC,CASSRGTQETQYF
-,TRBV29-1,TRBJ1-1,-,TGCAGCGTTGCAAACAGGGAGGACACTGAAGCTTTCTTT,CSVANREDTEAFF
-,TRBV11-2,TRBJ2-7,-,TGTGCCAGCAGCCACAGGACGGGGGAGCAGTACTTC,CASSHRTGEQYF
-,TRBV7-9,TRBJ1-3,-,TGTGCCAGCAGCTTAACTGCAGGCACGAAGGGAGGAAACACCATATATTTT,CASSLTAGTKGGNTIYF
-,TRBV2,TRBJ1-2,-,TGTGCCAGCAGTGAAGCGCGTCCGGACATAAACTATGGCTACACCTTC,CASSEARPDINYGYTF
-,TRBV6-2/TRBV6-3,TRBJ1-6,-,TGTGCCAGCAGTTACCTTGCGGCGGGGTATAATTCACCCCTCCACTTT,CASSYLAAGYNSPLHF
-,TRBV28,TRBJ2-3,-,TGTGCCAGCAGTCCCGGGACAATTGCTCATACGCAGTATTTT,CASSPGTIAHTQYF
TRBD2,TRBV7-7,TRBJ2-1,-,TGTGCTAGCAGCTCCGGGACTAGCGGGCACAATGAGCAGTTCTTC,CASSSGTSGHNEQFF
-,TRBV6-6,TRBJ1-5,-,TGTGCCAGCAACTCGGACTCGTATAGCAATCAGCCCCAGCATTTT,CASNSDSYSNQPQHF
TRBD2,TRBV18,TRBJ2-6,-,TGTGCCAGCTCATACAGGGAGACGGGACTAGCGGGAGCTGGGGCCAACGTCCTGACTTTC,CASSYRETGLAGAGANVLTF
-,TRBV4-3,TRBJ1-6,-,TGCGCCAGCAGCAACCAGGGGAGGGATTCACCCCTCCACTTT,CASSNQGRDSPLHF
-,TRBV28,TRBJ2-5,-,TGTGCCAGCAGTCCCAGCCTGGACCTAGGCGGGACCCAGTACTTC,CASSPSLDLGGTQYF
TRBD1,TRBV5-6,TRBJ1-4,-,TGTGCCAGCAGCTTGGACCGCTCGGGACAGCAGAATGAAAAACTGTTTTTT,CASSLDRSGQQNEKLFF
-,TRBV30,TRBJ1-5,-,TGTGCCTGGAGTGTCGGGCGAACATTTCGCCTAAGCAATCAGCCCCAGCATTTT,CAWSVGRTFRLSNQPQHF
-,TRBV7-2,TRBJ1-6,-,TGTGCCAGCCGCCCGGGGGGGGCTAATTCACCCCTCCACTTT,CASRPGGANSPLHF
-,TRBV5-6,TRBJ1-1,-,TGTGCCAGCAGCCAGCACCCCGAAGCTTTCTTT,CASSQHPEAFF
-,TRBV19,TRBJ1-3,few,TGTGCCAGTAGTCGGAGAAACTCTGGAAACACCATATATTTT,CASSRRNSGNTIYF
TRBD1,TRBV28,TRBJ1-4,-,TGTGCCAGCAGTTTAGGGACAGCTAATGAAAAACTGTTTTTT,CASSLGTANEKLFF
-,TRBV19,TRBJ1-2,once,TGTGCCAGTATCGGGCAACTTCCCCGCCTAAACTATGGCTACACCTTC,CASIGQLPRLNYGYTF
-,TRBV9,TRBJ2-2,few,TGTGCCAGCAGCGTTACAGGTTCCACCGGGGAGCTGTTTTTT,CASSVTGSTGELFF
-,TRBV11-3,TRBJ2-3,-,TGTGCCAGCAGCTTCGGGGCAGGGTCGGGAACAGATACGCAGTATTTT,CASSFGAGSGTDTQYF
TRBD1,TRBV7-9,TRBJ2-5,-,TGTGCCAGCAGCACCCGACAGGGGTTATACCAAGAGACCCAGTACTTC,CASSTRQGLYQETQYF
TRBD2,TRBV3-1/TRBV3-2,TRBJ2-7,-,TGTGCCAGCAGCCAAGATCCAGTACTAGCGGGAGTAAAGCAGTACTTC,CASSQDPVLAGVKQYF
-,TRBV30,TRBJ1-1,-,TGTGCCTGGAGAGTCCGGGGTCGGTCTGAAGCTTTCTTT,CAWRVRGRSEAFF
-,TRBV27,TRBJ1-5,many,TGTGCCAGCAGTTTTTCGCAGGCCTTAGGTAGCAATCAGCCCCAGCATTTT,CASSFSQALGSNQPQHF